The 12 T cell receptor beta chains reported below all come from one sample, sequenced in a study of cytomegalovirus exposure and HLA in healthy donors. Vbeta (60) and Jbeta (13) primers were used in the PCR. Method: immunoSEQ multiplex PCR; TCRdb's copy keeps in-frame clones and lacks some. The sample contains some 100,000 clones, about 77% of which appear only once. The sample consisted of PBMCs. Receptors were obtained from a woman aged 50 to 60 in good health and CMV-seropositive.

In its sample, this clone was seen a few times. The rearrangement links TRBV9 to TRBJ2-2, with 8 bases that match TRBD1. CDR1 SGDLS and CDR2 YYNGEE come from the germline V gene. V lost 3 bases and J lost 2; bases outside the gene matches: 6. The CDR3 is made up of 16 amino acids. The CDR3 loop reads CASSAAGTGNTGELFF. In DNA form, the CDR3 reads TGTGCCAGCAGCGCCGCCGGGACAGGTAACACCGGGGAGCTGTTTTTT.

V gene TRBV10-3 combines with J gene TRBJ2-5; 7 nucleotides line up with TRBD1. With V trimmed by 5 bases and J by 5 bases, 5 bases remained unmatched. The CDR3 sequence is 13 residues long. CDR1 is ENHRY and CDR2 is SYGVKD in the germline V gene. CDR3 sequence: CAISSDRAETQYF. CDR3 bases: TGTGCCATCAGTAGCGACAGGGCGGAGACCCAGTACTTC.

The CDR3 region has the DNA TGTGCCAGTAGTCTCCGGGGAAACACTGAAGCTTTCTTT. Translated: CASSLRGNTEAFF. The chain couples TRBV19 to TRBJ1-1; D unclear. Germline V gene sequence: CDR1 LNHDA, CDR2 SQIVND (reference sequence). The CDR3 runs to 13 residues. V was pared by 5 bases and J by 2 bases, with 9 bases between.

This chain connects TRBV4-2 to TRBJ1-4, with D perhaps TRBD1 (6 bases). The CDR3 runs 17 residues. CDR1 and CDR2 from the germline V gene are LGHNA and YNFKEQ. With 4 bases removed from V and 3 bases from J, the gap between germline ends came to 18 bases. The CDR3 sequence is CASSLFSPGASNEKLFF. The DNA of the CDR3 is TGTGCCAGCAGCCTATTTTCGCCAGGGGCCTCTAATGAAAAACTGTTTTTT.

The genes are TRBV13 and TRBJ2-5; 12 bases align to TRBD2. Germline-derived CDR1 and CDR2 are PRHDT and FYEKMQ (reference sequence). Trimming took 1 base from V and 4 from J; bases not matched to a gene: 10. There are 18 residues in the CDR3. CDR3 nucleotide sequence: TGTGCCAGCAGCTTAGCCAGTGTGACTAGCGGGGGCCCAGAGACCCAGTACTTC. It specifies CASSLASVTSGGPETQYF.

The chain recombines TRBV19 with TRBJ1-5, with a tentative D call TRBD1 (5 bases). V was clipped by 4 bases and J by 4 bases, with 23 bases between them. This CDR3 has 18 amino acids. Looked up from germline, CDR1 is LNHDA and CDR2 is SQIVND (reference sequence). CDR3 DNA: TGTGCCAGTAGTACCCTGGGGTTCCAGGGCTCTCTTAATCAGCCCCAGCATTTT. It yields the protein CASSTLGFQGSLNQPQHF. The variable domain in full, completed from reference TRBV19 and TRBJ1-5, reads DGGITQSPKYLFRKEGQNVTLSCEQNLNHDAMYWYRQDPGQGLRLIYYSQIVNDFQKGDIAEGYSVSREKKESFPLTVTSAQKNPTAFYLCASSTLGFQGSLNQPQHFGDGTRLSIL.

In this sample, this clone turned up a few times. This chain links TRBV6-1 with TRBJ1-2, with D possibly TRBD1 on 5 matching bases. Germline V gene data show CDR1 as MNHNS and CDR2 as SASEGT. V was clipped by 2 bases and J by 4 bases, with 8 bases between them. The CDR3 is made up of 13 amino acids. The CDR3 nucleotides are TGTGCCAGCAGTGAAAGACAGCTCTATGGCTACACCTTC. It translates to CASSERQLYGYTF.

The chain joins TRBV10-1 to TRBJ1-2; 8 bases fit TRBD1. J was trimmed by 0 bases and V by 4 bases; bases with no gene match: 10. Germline-derived CDR1 and CDR2 are WNHNN and SYGVQD (reference sequence). The CDR3 runs 17 residues. CDR3 bases: TGCGCCAGCAGTGGGTATCGACAGGGGCCGACTAACTATGGCTACACCTTC. Its translation is CASSGYRQGPTNYGYTF.

The chain carries TRBV23-1 and TRBJ2-1; a possible D gene is TRBD2 (6 bases). TRBV23-1 is annotated as an ORF whose role is uncertain. The CDR3 covers 16 residues. V lost 7 bases and J 0 bases, leaving 16 bases between the germline ends. CDR3 nucleotide sequence: TGCGCCAGCAAGGGAGCGGGTCCGAGCTCCTACAATGAGCAGTTCTTC. It is translated as CASKGAGPSSYNEQFF.

The chain joins TRBV29-1 to TRBJ2-1, with 8 bases that match TRBD2. Germline V gene sequence: CDR1 SQVTM, CDR2 ANQGSEA. This CDR3 has 14 amino acids. The V gene end was trimmed by 7 bases and the J gene end by 0 bases; junction bases not matched to a gene: 5. CDR3 bases: TGCAGCGCCCCGAGCGGGAGCTCCTACAATGAGCAGTTCTTC. Residues: CSAPSGSSYNEQFF.

This clone has a handful of counts. V usage is TRBV7-9 and J usage is TRBJ2-3; the D gene is possibly TRBD1 (6 bases). The CDR3 extends over 16 amino acids. V was trimmed by 5 bases and J by 4 bases, leaving 19 bases between them. Germline V CDR1 and CDR2: SEHNR, FQNEAQ (reference sequence). CDR3: CASSARGRGIPDTQYF. The CDR3 coding sequence is TGTGCCAGCAGCGCCCGGGGCAGGGGAATACCAGATACGCAGTATTTT.

J is TRBJ2-5 and V is TRBV18, with a tentative D call TRBD2 (5 bases). This CDR3 spans 16 amino acids. Trimming left V 5 bases short and J 0 bases short, with 16 bases between. The germline V gene encodes CDR1 KGHSH and CDR2 LQKENI. The CDR3 DNA follows: TGTGCCAGCTCATCCGAGACGGGATGGGACCAAGAGACCCAGTACTTC. This gives the protein CASSSETGWDQETQYF.